Following are 30 T cell receptor beta chains from one sample sequenced in a study of T cell responses to AZD1222 COVID-19 vaccine. The method was immunoSEQ multiplex PCR; TCRdb's version includes in-frame clones alone and lacks a portion of them. The sample shows roughly 130,000 clones, about 91% of them seen only once. This material consisted of peripheral blood, taken on day 0 of AZD1222 vaccination. The source is an adult in good health.

The chain uses TRBV27 and TRBJ2-7; tentatively, D is TRBD2 (5 bases). This CDR3 is built from 16 residues. Trimming took off 6 bases at V and 0 bases at J, with 18 bases between the two ends. Germline V CDR1 and CDR2: MNHEY, SMNVEV (reference sequence). CDR3 nucleotides: TGTGCCAGCAGACTACTTTTGGGAGATTCCTCCTACGAGCAGTACTTC. Translating gives CASRLLLGDSSYEQYF.

This chain links TRBV7-8 with TRBJ2-2; no reliable D call. This CDR3 spans 16 amino acids. The V gene's germline CDR1 is SGHVS and CDR2 FQNEAQ. V shed 6 bases and J shed 7 bases, with 21 bases lying between them. The CDR3 DNA follows: TGTGCCAGCAGACCCGAGGCCGTGGGGTTGGGCGGGGAGCTGTTTTTT. It yields the protein CASRPEAVGLGGELFF.

The CDR3 is CASSDDRNTEAFF. Written as DNA, the CDR3 is TGTGCCAGTAGTGACGACAGGAACACTGAAGCTTTCTTT. V usage is TRBV19 and J usage is TRBJ1-1; TRBD1 might be the D (5 bases). Germline V lookup: CDR1 LNHDA, CDR2 SQIVND (reference sequence). This CDR3 comprises 13 residues. The V and J ends lost 5 bases and 1 base respectively, with 8 bases between them.

V is TRBV2 and J is TRBJ2-5, with a tentative D call TRBD2 (6 bases). Trimming left V 3 bases short and J 0 bases short, with 20 bases between. Germline CDR1 and CDR2: SNHLY and FYNNEI. The CDR3 sequence is 18 residues long. The CDR3 DNA sequence: TGTGCCAGCAGTGACGTGGCATTACTAGCAGTGTACCAAGAGACCCAGTACTTC. Translating gives CASSDVALLAVYQETQYF.

This clone was detected once. The V and J genes are TRBV4-2 and TRBJ2-7; TRBD2 is a possible D gene (5 bases). Germline-derived CDR1 and CDR2 are LGHNA and YNFKEQ. The CDR3 runs to 13 residues. Deletions cut 4 bases from V and 2 bases from J, with 9 bases between. CDR3 DNA sequence: TGTGCCAGCAGCCCCAGACTAACCTACGAGCAGTACTTC. Its translation: CASSPRLTYEQYF.

CDR3 nucleotide sequence: TGTGCCAGCAGTGTTTGGAGGGATGAGCAGTTCTTC. Its protein product is CASSVWRDEQFF. The rearrangement joins TRBV2 to TRBJ2-1; possibly TRBD2 for D (6 bases). The length of the CDR3 is 12 residues. Germline-derived CDR1 and CDR2 are SNHLY and FYNNEI. V was trimmed by 4 bases and J by 8 bases, leaving 9 bases between them.

Only a few counts were recorded for this clone. The CDR3: CASSSPGGAGSGANVLTF. Written as DNA, the CDR3 is TGTGCCAGCAGCTCACCAGGGGGGGCCGGCTCTGGGGCCAACGTCCTGACTTTC. This chain joins TRBV5-4 and TRBJ2-6; either TRBD1 or TRBD2 may fit D (7 bases each). The CDR3 sequence is 18 residues long. The germline gives CDR1 SGHNT, CDR2 YYREEE (reference sequence). The V gene lost 3 bases and the J gene lost 0 bases, with 16 bases spanning the gap.

V and J are TRBV29-1 and TRBJ2-1; D may be TRBD2 (6 bases). The V and J ends lost 6 bases and 6 bases respectively, with 12 bases between them. The CDR3 loop spans 12 amino acids. From germline, CDR1 is SQVTM and CDR2 ANQGSEA. For the CDR3, the DNA is TGCAGCGTCCCGGGGGTTAGCAATGAGCAGTTCTTC. This gives the protein CSVPGVSNEQFF.

The V gene is TRBV19, the J gene TRBJ2-7; either TRBD1 or TRBD2 may supply D (6 bases each). Deletions cut 10 bases from V and 3 bases from J, with 16 bases between. CDR1 LNHDA and CDR2 SQIVND come from the germline V gene (reference sequence). The CDR3 totals 13 residues. This CDR3 is CATRGTSGYEQYF. The CDR3 nucleotides read TGTGCCACCCGCGGGACATCAGGCTACGAGCAGTACTTC.

The chain is built from TRBV15 and TRBJ1-5; unclear D gene. V was clipped by 1 base and J by 1 base, with 8 bases between them. CDR3 length: 15 amino acids. The germline gives CDR1 LNHNV, CDR2 YYDKDF (reference sequence). The CDR3 is CATSRGTMSNQPQHF. The CDR3 coding sequence is TGTGCCACCAGCAGAGGGACCATGAGCAATCAGCCCCAGCATTTT.

The rearrangement uses TRBV11-3 and TRBJ1-1; D might be TRBD1 (6 bases). Trimming removed 5 bases from V and 3 bases from J, with 10 bases in between. The CDR3 length is 13 residues. Germline V gene data show CDR1 as SGHNT and CDR2 as YENEEA. The CDR3 DNA sequence: TGTGCCAGCAGCGGGGAGGGGGACACTGAAGCTTTCTTT. Amino acid sequence: CASSGEGDTEAFF.

This chain connects TRBV3-1 (or the pseudogene TRBV3-2) to TRBJ2-5; unclear D gene. This CDR3 spans 13 amino acids. V dropped 3 bases and J dropped 2 bases, with 7 bases sitting between them. Germline-derived CDR1 and CDR2 are LGHDT and YNNKEL (reference sequence). CDR3: CASSQVPQETQYF. The CDR3 nucleotides are TGTGCCAGCAGCCAGGTACCTCAAGAGACCCAGTACTTC.

The V call is TRBV6-5, the J call TRBJ1-4; 7 nucleotides match TRBD1. This CDR3 is 15 amino acids long. The germline gives CDR1 MNHEY, CDR2 SVGAGI. Trimming cost V 6 bases and J 4 bases; bases outside gene matches: 8. CDR3 nucleotide sequence: TGTGCCAGCAGAACCCTGACAGGGCTTAATGAAAAACTGTTTTTT. It encodes CASRTLTGLNEKLFF.

The chain joins TRBV29-1 to TRBJ1-3; the D gene is possibly TRBD1 (5 bases). This CDR3 spans 20 amino acids. Trimming removed 3 bases at V and 4 bases at J, with 31 bases between. Germline V gene lookup returns CDR1 SQVTM and CDR2 ANQGSEA. Written as DNA, the CDR3 is TGCAGCGTTGAGGGGCCGACAACCGCCGCCCGGGGCGCCTACGGAAACACCATATATTTT. Its translation: CSVEGPTTAARGAYGNTIYF.

The V gene is TRBV10-3, the J gene TRBJ1-2; D gene uncertain. CDR3 length equals 15 residues. Per the germline V gene, CDR1 is ENHRY and CDR2 is SYGVKD. V was shortened by 10 bases and J by 5 bases, with 23 bases between the two germline ends. DNA for the CDR3: TGTGCCAGCCGGACCGGGGATTCTCGCCTTTATGGCTACACCTTC. Protein: CASRTGDSRLYGYTF.

The rearrangement links TRBV5-1 to TRBJ1-5; D may be TRBD1 (6 bases). Trimming took off 0 bases at V and 2 bases at J, with 9 bases between the two ends. Germline V CDR1 and CDR2: SGHRS, YFSETQ. The CDR3 runs 15 residues. This chain's CDR3 is CASSLVSGGNQPQHF. For the CDR3, the DNA is TGCGCCAGCAGCTTGGTGTCAGGGGGCAATCAGCCCCAGCATTTT.

The chain carries TRBV9 and TRBJ2-2; 10 nucleotides agree with TRBD1. Per the germline V gene, CDR1 is SGDLS and CDR2 is YYNGEE. V lost 3 bases, J lost 0 bases, and 8 bases stayed unmatched. The CDR3 consists of 18 residues. CDR3 sequence reads: CASSGRTGGRPNTGELFF. In DNA form, the CDR3 reads TGTGCCAGCAGCGGGAGGACAGGGGGGCGTCCGAACACCGGGGAGCTGTTTTTT.

The chain has TRBV12-2 and TRBJ1-1. TRBV12-2 is termed a pseudogene. CDR3 size: 12 residues. This chain's CDR3 is CASRAISTEAFF. The CDR3 nucleotides are TGTGCAAGTCGCGCCATCTCCACTGAAGCTTTCTTT.

The chain couples TRBV7-9 to TRBJ2-7; D call uncertain. The germline V gene has CDR1 SEHNR and CDR2 FQNEAQ (reference sequence). Trimming took 3 bases from V and 1 from J, leaving 4 bases between them. CDR3 length: 12 residues. CDR3 DNA sequence: TGTGCCAGCAGCTTGGTATCCTACGAGCAGTACTTC. Amino acids: CASSLVSYEQYF. Combining the CDR3 with reference TRBV7-9 and TRBJ2-7 gives the whole variable domain DTGVSQNPRHKITKRGQNVTFRCDPISEHNRLYWYRQTLGQGPEFLTYFQNEAQLEKSRLLSDRFSAERPKGSFSTLEIQRTEQGDSAMYLCASSLVSYEQYFGPGTRLTVT.

This sequence joins TRBV7-6 and TRBJ2-2, with TRBD1 matching over 9 bases. This CDR3 is 16 amino acids long. Trimming at V came to 5 bases and at J to 5 bases, leaving 9 bases not matched to a gene. Germline loops: CDR1 SGHVS, CDR2 FNYEAQ. The CDR3 bases are TGTGCCAGCAGCAAAGAATCCGGGACAGGGACCGGGGAGCTGTTTTTT. As protein: CASSKESGTGTGELFF. Variable domain in full (rest from reference TRBV7-6 and TRBJ2-2): GAGVSQSPRYKVTKRGQDVALRCDPISGHVSLYWYRQALGQGPEFLTYFNYEAQQDKSGLPNDRFSAERPEGSISTLTIQRTEQRDSAMYRCASSKESGTGTGELFFGEGSRLTVL.

The chain combines TRBV6-2 or TRBV6-3 with TRBJ1-1; TRBD1 agrees at 7 bases. This CDR3 region has 15 residues. V gave up 2 bases and J gave up 3 bases; unmatched junction bases: 6. Germline V lookup: CDR1 MNHEY, CDR2 SVGEGT. The CDR3 sequence is CASSYGTAEYTEAFF. The CDR3 nucleotides read TGTGCCAGCAGTTACGGGACAGCGGAGTACACTGAAGCTTTCTTT.

The chain employs TRBV30 and TRBJ2-6; TRBD1 matches 9 bases. The CDR3 is 15 amino acids. Per the germline V gene, CDR1 is GTSNPN and CDR2 is SVGIG (reference sequence). The V segment lost 3 bases and the J segment 3 bases; nucleotides outside the gene matches: 3. The CDR3 region is CAWSGQGFGANVLTF. The CDR3 DNA sequence: TGTGCCTGGAGCGGACAGGGGTTTGGGGCCAACGTCCTGACTTTC. The entire variable domain, with the rest obtained from reference TRBV30 and TRBJ2-6, is as follows: SQTIHQWPATLVQPVGSPLSLECTVEGTSNPNLYWYRQAAGRGLQLLFYSVGIGQISSEVPQNLSASRPQDRQFILSSKKLLLSDSGFYLCAWSGQGFGANVLTFGAGSRLTVL.

The gene calls are TRBV2 and TRBJ1-1; D may be TRBD1 (5 bases). The V and J ends lost 5 bases and 5 bases respectively, with 15 bases between them. The length of the CDR3 is 14 residues. CDR1 is SNHLY and CDR2 is FYNNEI in the germline V gene. The CDR3 spells CASSLHWGETEAFF. Here the CDR3 DNA reads TGTGCCAGCAGTCTCCACTGGGGGGAGACTGAAGCTTTCTTT.

V and J are TRBV30 and TRBJ2-2; D unclear. The CDR3 covers 13 residues. Germline CDR1 reads GTSNPN; CDR2 reads SVGIG (reference sequence). V was pared by 7 bases and J by 1 base, with 10 bases between. This chain's CDR3 is CAFLHRNTGELFF. CDR3 bases: TGTGCCTTCCTCCACAGGAACACCGGGGAGCTGTTTTTT.

The V call is TRBV20-1, the J call TRBJ2-1; tentatively, D is TRBD1 (5 bases). The CDR3 contains 11 residues. Germline V CDR1 and CDR2: DFQATT, SNEGSKA (reference sequence). V was cut by 5 bases and J by 9 bases, with 11 bases left in between. For the CDR3, the DNA is TGCAGTGCTGTTCAGGGATTTGAGCAGTTCTTC. It codes for CSAVQGFEQFF.

This clone was detected a few times. V gene TRBV30 combines with J gene TRBJ1-1; 8 positions agree with TRBD1. This CDR3 contains 16 residues. Per germline, CDR1 GTSNPN and CDR2 SVGIG (reference sequence). V lost 1 base to trimming and J lost 0 bases; unmatched junction nucleotides: 7. CDR3 nucleotide sequence: TGTGCCTGGAGTGCGCCCGACAGGGGATTGAACACTGAAGCTTTCTTT. Its protein is CAWSAPDRGLNTEAFF.

The chain employs TRBV7-9 and TRBJ2-3; 7 nucleotides align to TRBD2. V dropped 5 bases and J dropped 6; count of bases not matched to a gene: 8. The CDR3 length is 14 residues. Germline V gene lookup returns CDR1 SEHNR and CDR2 FQNEAQ (reference sequence). The CDR3 loop reads CASSPGGSGDTQYF. The CDR3 region has the DNA TGTGCCAGCAGCCCGGGAGGAAGCGGGGATACGCAGTATTTT. The full variable domain, rest sourced from reference TRBV7-9 and TRBJ2-3, is DTGVSQNPRHKITKRGQNVTFRCDPISEHNRLYWYRQTLGQGPEFLTYFQNEAQLEKSRLLSDRFSAERPKGSFSTLEIQRTEQGDSAMYLCASSPGGSGDTQYFGPGTRLTVL.

The chain links TRBV19 to TRBJ1-5; weak D call: TRBD1 (5 bases). CDR3 length: 14 amino acids. Trimming took 3 bases from V and 5 from J, leaving 11 bases between them. Looked up from germline, CDR1 is LNHDA and CDR2 is SQIVND (reference sequence). The CDR3, as DNA: TGTGCCAGTAGTATTTTCCAGGGCGATCAGCCCCAGCATTTT. As protein: CASSIFQGDQPQHF.

The chain has TRBV7-2 and TRBJ1-1; no reliable D call. CDR1 is SGHTA, CDR2 FQGNSA, per germline. CDR3 size: 15 residues. V lost 7 bases, J lost 4 bases, and 19 bases lay in between. For the CDR3, the DNA is TGTGCCAGCATCCCCTGGCTCGAGCTCGGCACTGAAGCTTTCTTT. This gives the protein CASIPWLELGTEAFF.

The chain is built from TRBV15 and TRBJ2-1; 12 bases agree with TRBD2. The trim removed 3 bases at V and 14 bases at J, leaving 11 bases unmatched. The length of the CDR3 is 15 residues. CDR1 is LNHNV, CDR2 YYDKDF, per germline (reference sequence). CDR3 DNA sequence: TGTGCCACCAGCAGGACTAGCGGGAGCGATAGCCGCGAGTTCTTC. It translates to CATSRTSGSDSREFF.